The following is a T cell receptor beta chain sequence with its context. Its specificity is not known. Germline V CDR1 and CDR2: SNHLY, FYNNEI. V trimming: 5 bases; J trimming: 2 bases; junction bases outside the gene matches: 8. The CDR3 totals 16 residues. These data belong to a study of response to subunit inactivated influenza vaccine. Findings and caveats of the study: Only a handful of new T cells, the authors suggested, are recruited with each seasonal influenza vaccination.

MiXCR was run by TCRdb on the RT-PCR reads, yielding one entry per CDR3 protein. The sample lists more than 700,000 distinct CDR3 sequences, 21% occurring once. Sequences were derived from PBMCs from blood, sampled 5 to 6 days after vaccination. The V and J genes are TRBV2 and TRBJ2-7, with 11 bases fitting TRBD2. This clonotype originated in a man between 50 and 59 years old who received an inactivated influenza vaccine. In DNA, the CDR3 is TGTGCCAGCAGTACGGTCCTAGCGGGAGGTACCTACGAGCAGTACTTC. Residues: CASSTVLAGGTYEQYF.